This passage covers 20 T cell receptor beta chains from one sample sequenced in a study of read filtering for tumor transcriptome and immune sequencing. From approximately 430 ng of RNA, a library with molecular barcoded alpha/delta and beta/gamma adaptors was made. Via MiXCR, TCRdb re-called the reads, giving one row per CDR3 protein. The data show 35,000 to 40,000 distinct CDR3 sequences, 13% to 15% seen once. Sample: a population of CD138-negative cells sorted from bone marrow. The receptors originated from a donor aged 40 or over with multiple myeloma.

This clonotype was seen ten or more times. This chain connects TRBV6-2 or TRBV6-3 to TRBJ2-7; no clear D gene. CDR1 and CDR2 (germline): MNHEY, SVGEGT. Trimming removed 0 bases from V and 6 bases from J, with 9 bases in between. This CDR3 region has 13 residues. Here the CDR3 DNA reads TGTGCCAGCAGTTACTCGACGCTGGCCGAGCAGTACTTC. Protein product: CASSYSTLAEQYF.

This clonotype has at least ten counts. The chain links TRBV27 to TRBJ1-1; D may be TRBD1 (5 bases). The CDR3 covers 13 residues. V gave up 0 bases and J gave up 6 bases, with 8 bases separating them. The germline gives CDR1 MNHEY, CDR2 SMNVEV (reference sequence). In DNA form, the CDR3 reads TGTGCCAGCAGTTTATCGTGGGGCTCTGAAGCTTTCTTT. It specifies CASSLSWGSEAFF.

This clonotype was detected many times. This chain connects TRBV2 to TRBJ2-1; 7 positions agree with TRBD2. Looked up from germline, CDR1 is SNHLY and CDR2 is FYNNEI. The CDR3 extends over 14 amino acids. Germline trimming cut 3 bases from V and 2 bases from J; bases unmatched to any gene: 1. The CDR3 loop is CASSDAGAYNEQFF. The CDR3 DNA follows: TGTGCCAGCAGTGATGCGGGGGCCTACAATGAGCAGTTCTTC.

V is TRBV19 and J is TRBJ1-1; D ambiguous. The germline gives CDR1 LNHDA, CDR2 SQIVND (reference sequence). V was pared by 4 bases and J by 5 bases, with 14 bases between. The length of the CDR3 is 14 residues. The CDR3 sequence: CASSTQRRETEAFF. The DNA of the CDR3 is TGTGCCAGTAGTACCCAGCGACGGGAGACTGAAGCTTTCTTT.

The chain is built from TRBV4-1 and TRBJ2-7; D perhaps matches TRBD2 (5 bases). The germline V gene encodes CDR1 MGHRA and CDR2 YSYEKL. This CDR3 is built from 17 residues. Deletions cut 0 bases from V and 7 bases from J, with 22 bases between. The CDR3 here is CASSQDAGGSYGREQYF. In nucleotides, the CDR3 is TGCGCCAGCAGCCAAGACGCGGGCGGGTCCTACGGAAGAGAGCAGTACTTC.

This clonotype has a count of ten or more. The V call is TRBV24-1, the J call TRBJ1-5; D ambiguous. The germline V and J ends were trimmed by 5 bases and 1 base, with 5 bases remaining between them. The CDR3 contains 13 residues. The V gene's germline CDR1 is KGHDR and CDR2 SFDVKD. The CDR3 is CATSGGSNQPQHF. In DNA, the CDR3 is TGTGCCACCAGTGGAGGAAGCAATCAGCCCCAGCATTTT.

This clonotype was counted many times. The CDR3 is CASSSPGASGGNEQFF. The DNA of the CDR3 is TGTGCCAGCAGCTCGCCCGGGGCTAGCGGGGGCAATGAGCAGTTCTTC. The chain combines TRBV5-4 with TRBJ2-1; the match to TRBD2 covers 10 bases. Germline values: CDR1 SGHNT, CDR2 YYREEE (reference sequence). This CDR3 contains 16 residues. Trimming removed 3 bases from V and 6 bases from J; junction bases left unmatched: 9.

At least ten counts were recorded for this clonotype. V is TRBV12-3 or TRBV12-4 and J is TRBJ1-4, with TRBD1 matching over 7 bases. CDR3 length equals 14 residues. J gave up 7 bases and V 4 bases, and 6 bases lay outside the gene matches. CDR3 bases: TGTGCCAGCAGTTCTCAGGGGGGAAGTGAAAAACTGTTTTTT. As protein: CASSSQGGSEKLFF.

This chain links TRBV7-9 with TRBJ2-3; unclear D gene. This CDR3 is 14 amino acids long. Germline V gives CDR1 SEHNR, CDR2 FQNEAQ (reference sequence). Trimming removed 4 bases at V and 4 bases at J, with 12 bases between. The CDR3 DNA sequence: TGTGCCAGCAGCTCAGCGAAGACGGCAGATACGCAGTATTTT. It yields the protein CASSSAKTADTQYF.

This clonotype was seen only a few times. This chain links TRBV19 with TRBJ2-2; the D call may be TRBD1 or TRBD2 (5 bases each). V was clipped by 8 bases and J by 4 bases, with 17 bases between them. Germline assignment: CDR1 LNHDA and CDR2 SQIVND (reference sequence). The CDR3 is 15 residues long. CDR3 in DNA: TGTGCCAGTCGGGGACGGATCCGGGGCACCGGGGAGCTGTTTTTT. Translation: CASRGRIRGTGELFF.

This clonotype was seen repeatedly, ten times or more. V and J are TRBV10-3 and TRBJ1-1; no reliable D call. There are 12 residues in the CDR3. Germline lookup yields CDR1 ENHRY and CDR2 SYGVKD. The V end was cut by 3 bases, the J end by 8 bases, with 10 bases between. The CDR3 is CAISEIWEEAFF. As DNA, the CDR3 is TGTGCCATCAGTGAAATTTGGGAGGAAGCTTTCTTT.

This clonotype has a handful of counts. The chain uses TRBV27 and TRBJ2-2, with 7 bases fitting TRBD2. The CDR3 loop spans 17 amino acids. Germline CDR1 and CDR2: MNHEY and SMNVEV (reference sequence). The ends lost 1 base at V and 3 bases at J; junction bases unmatched: 8. CDR3 nucleotides: TGTGCCAGCAGTTTATGGGGGGGGTACCGGGACACCGGGGAGCTGTTTTTT. Its protein product is CASSLWGGYRDTGELFF.

This clonotype was seen many times. The rearrangement joins TRBV29-1 to TRBJ2-5, with TRBD1 identical over 8 bases. V shed 1 base and J 1 base; nucleotides not matched to a gene: 2. The germline gives CDR1 SQVTM, CDR2 ANQGSEA. This CDR3 region has 14 residues. The CDR3 nucleotides are TGCAGCGTTGAAGGACAGGGGCCCCAAGAGACCCAGTACTTC. Translation gives CSVEGQGPQETQYF.

This clonotype was detected ten times or more. The rearrangement links TRBV7-8 to TRBJ2-1, with 9 bases identical to TRBD2. V gave up 6 bases and J gave up 4 bases; unmatched junction bases: 7. CDR3 length: 15 amino acids. Germline V gene sequence: CDR1 SGHVS, CDR2 FQNEAQ. CDR3 sequence reads: CASRPTAGGYNEQFF. The CDR3 DNA follows: TGTGCCAGCAGACCTACTGCGGGGGGGTACAATGAGCAGTTCTTC.

The sample holds many counts of this clonotype. V is TRBV7-2 and J is TRBJ2-1; D possibly uses TRBD1 or TRBD2 (6 bases each). Germline CDR1 SGHTA, CDR2 FQGNSA. CDR3 length: 16 amino acids. Trimming left V 2 bases short and J 8 bases short, with 19 bases between. As DNA, the CDR3 is TGTGCCAGCAGCTTACCGCCCAGAAAAAGGGGGGATGAGCAGTTCTTC. This sequence encodes CASSLPPRKRGDEQFF.

This clonotype has only a few counts. The genes are TRBV19 and TRBJ1-4; no clear D gene. The CDR3 extends over 13 amino acids. The V and J ends lost 8 bases and 2 bases respectively, with 9 bases between them. Germline-derived CDR1 and CDR2 are LNHDA and SQIVND (reference sequence). CDR3 bases: TGTGCCAGTGGAGACGGCACTAATGAAAAACTGTTTTTT. Its protein is CASGDGTNEKLFF.

This clonotype appeared many times. V usage is TRBV4-1 and J usage is TRBJ2-7, with TRBD1 identical over 9 bases. This CDR3 region has 15 residues. In germline, CDR1 is MGHRA, CDR2 YSYEKL. J lost 7 bases, V lost 1 base, and 8 bases had no gene match. The DNA of the CDR3 is TGCGCCAGCAGCCAAGTCCATACAGGGGGCCGGGAGCAGTACTTC. It specifies CASSQVHTGGREQYF.

This clonotype showed up many times. The V call is TRBV6-6, the J call TRBJ2-3, with D perhaps TRBD2 (6 bases). The CDR3 contains 14 residues. Germline CDR1 MNHNY, CDR2 SVGAGI (reference sequence). With 11 bases removed from V and 2 bases from J, the gap between germline ends came to 17 bases. CDR3 amino acids: CAGRRAQNTDTQYF. CDR3 DNA: TGTGCCGGACGGAGGGCTCAAAACACAGATACGCAGTATTTT.

The table lists this clonotype with many counts. This rearrangement joins TRBV20-1 to TRBJ2-7; D may match TRBD1 or TRBD2 (5 bases each). The V and J ends lost 2 bases and 7 bases respectively, with 18 bases between them. Germline values: CDR1 DFQATT, CDR2 SNEGSKA (reference sequence). The CDR3 covers 14 residues. CDR3 bases: TGCAGTGCTAGACCCACGATGGGGGTTGAAGAGCAGTACTTC. Translated: CSARPTMGVEEQYF.

The rearrangement uses TRBV5-1 and TRBJ1-3, with 9 bases identical to TRBD1. CDR1 is SGHRS and CDR2 is YFSETQ in the germline V gene. J gave up 4 bases and V 4 bases, and 6 bases lay outside the gene matches. This CDR3 has 15 amino acids. CDR3: CASSLTGGSGNTIYF. The CDR3 nucleotides read TGCGCCAGCAGCCTGACAGGGGGTTCCGGAAACACCATATATTTT.